A single sample gave rise to the 31 T cell receptor delta chains below, sequenced in a study of gamma-delta T cells after stem cell transplantation. TCRdb reanalyzed the RT-PCR reads using CATT. The repertoire holds hundreds of delta-chain clones, with about a tenth as singletons. The sequencing input was gamma-delta T cells. The source of these receptors is a human donor. It is not recorded whose cells these are; they may come from a transplant donor.

This clone showed up just a few times. This probably arose from a read error, given a far larger clone one base away. This sample also contains other DNA sequences that code for the same CDR3. This chain uses TRDV1 with TRDJ2; TRDD3 might be the D (6 bases). Germline V gives CDR1 TSWWSYY, CDR2 QGS. The CDR3 covers 14 residues. V was trimmed by 6 bases and J by 7 bases, leaving 15 bases between them. The CDR3 loop reads CALGRGIGVAQLFF. In nucleotides, the CDR3 is TGTGCTCTTGGCCGAGGGATAGGAGTAGCACAACTCTTCTTT.

In this sample, this clone is large. The V and J genes are TRDV2 and TRDJ1; 12 bases match TRDD3. The CDR3 covers 18 residues. Germline lookup yields CDR1 GEAIGNYY and CDR2 EKD. Trimming removed 1 base from V and 0 bases from J; junction bases left unmatched: 8. The CDR3 sequence: CACDTLSTGGYHTDKLIF. The CDR3 DNA reads as TGTGCCTGTGACACGCTCAGTACTGGGGGATACCACACCGATAAACTCATCTTT.

This clone was recorded a few times. The protein given by TCRdb reflects a much larger clone and differs at residue 5 from this DNA's translation, likely from a read error; the protein shown is the DNA's translation. V and J are TRDV1 and TRDJ1; TRDD3 matches at 12 bases. Germline V gene data show CDR1 as TSWWSYY and CDR2 as QGS. V shed 4 bases, J shed 3 bases, and the junction held 3 bases outside the gene matches. The CDR3 is made up of 15 amino acids. Here the CDR3 reads CALGVTGGYPDKLIF. CDR3 DNA sequence: TGTGCTCTTGGGGTGACTGGGGGATACCCCGATAAACTCATCTTT.

Notes on this clone: A much larger clone differs by one base, so this may be a read error. Within the sample, other DNA sequences also encode this same CDR3. The chain uses TRDV2 and TRDJ1; the match to TRDD3 covers 10 bases. Germline V CDR1 and CDR2: GEAIGNYY, EKD. The CDR3 has 16 residues. The chain's CDR3 is CACDTVGGDTRLQLIF. Written as DNA, the CDR3 is TGTGCCTGCGACACAGTTGGGGGGGATACGCGGTTACAGCTCATCTTT.

The sample holds a few counts of this clone. The TCRdb record carries a much larger clone's protein, which differs from this DNA's translation at residue 7; a read error is the likely cause, and the protein listed here is the DNA translation. The chain joins TRDV2 to TRDJ1, with 13 bases lining up with TRDD3. The junction had 13 bases not matched to a gene; V was cut back by 4 bases and J by 3 bases. The CDR3 consists of 18 residues. Germline CDR1 reads GEAIGNYY; CDR2 reads EKD. The CDR3 spells CACDSLRTGGYAPDKLIF. The CDR3 DNA is TGTGCCTGTGATAGCCTTCGAACTGGGGGATACGCCCCCGATAAACTCATCTTT.

This clone was seen more than once but under ten times. A far bigger clonotype differs at one base, so this is likely a read error. The V gene is TRDV2, the J gene TRDJ3; 9 bases match TRDD3. The CDR3 covers 21 residues. From germline, CDR1 is GEAIGNYY and CDR2 EKD. The CDR3 nucleotides are TGTGCCTGTGACAAACTGGGGGACACCAACCCGGAGCCCTGGGACGCCCGACAGATGTTTTTC. It yields the protein CACDKLGDTNPEPWDARQMFF.

The chain carries TRDV2 and TRDJ1; no firm D call. Germline CDR1 GEAIGNYY, CDR2 EKD. CDR3 length: 16 amino acids. V lost 3 bases to trimming and J lost 0 bases, with 16 bases between them. In nucleotides, the CDR3 is TGTGCCTGTGACCTACTTGGGCCGTATGACACCGATAAACTCATCTTT. Amino acids: CACDLLGPYDTDKLIF.

Turning to this clone: A read error is likely here: a far larger clone is one base away. This sequence joins TRDV1 and TRDJ1; 12 bases agree with TRDD3. The CDR3 is made up of 15 amino acids. CDR1 is TSWWSYY, CDR2 QGS, per germline. The CDR3 bases are TGTGCTCTTGGGGGGACTGGGGGATACCCCGATAAACTCACCTTT. It specifies CALGGTGGYPDKLTF.

This clone was seen a few times. One base separates it from a far larger clone, so it is likely a read error. Other DNA sequences in this specimen translate into the identical CDR3. This chain links TRDV2 with TRDJ1; 9 nucleotides agree with TRDD3. Germline V gene sequence: CDR1 GEAIGNYY, CDR2 EKD. V lost 0 bases and J lost 0; bases outside the gene matches: 7. CDR3 length: 17 amino acids. CDR3 region: CACDTAEGDTYTDKLIF. The CDR3 bases are TGTGCCTGTGACACCGCTGAGGGGGATACCTACACCGATAAACTCATCTTT.

This clone is medium-sized (0.01 to 0.1%). This rearrangement joins TRDV2 to TRDJ1; TRDD3 matches at 7 bases. This CDR3 contains 16 residues. CDR1 and CDR2 (germline): GEAIGNYY, EKD. The V and J ends lost 5 bases and 1 base, in that order; junction bases with no gene match: 12. The CDR3, as DNA: TGTGCCTGTGTTGAGGTCGGTGGGGGAGGCACCGATAAACTCATCTTT. This codes for CACVEVGGGGTDKLIF.

In the case of this clone: A single base is all that separates this from a far larger clone, so a read error is likely. The gene calls are TRDV2 and TRDJ1, with 10 nucleotides matching TRDD3. Germline V gene data show CDR1 as GEAIGNYY and CDR2 as EKD. This CDR3 contains 16 residues. J lost 2 bases, V lost 3 bases, and 8 bases had no gene match. The CDR3 is CACDALLGDATDKLIF. CDR3 DNA: TGTGCCTGTGACGCATTACTGGGGGATGCGACCGATAAACTCATCTTT.

In this sample, this clone turned up a few times. The chain couples TRDV2 to TRDJ1, with unresolved D. The CDR3 runs 15 residues. Trimming took 3 bases from V and 0 from J, leaving 13 bases between them. Germline-derived CDR1 and CDR2 are GEAIGNYY and EKD. CDR3 bases: TGTGCCTGTGACCCGTTAGTCGGGGACACCGATAAACTCATCTTT. Its translation: CACDPLVGDTDKLIF.

About this clone: One base away lies a much larger clone, so this may be a sequencing read error. The V gene is TRDV2, the J gene TRDJ1; 9 nucleotides align to TRDD3. The V gene end was trimmed by 2 bases and the J gene end by 0 bases; junction bases not matched to a gene: 9. Germline CDR1 reads GEAIGNYY; CDR2 reads EKD. This CDR3 comprises 17 residues. CDR3 sequence: CACDILGDRRDTDKLIF. The CDR3 DNA follows: TGTGCCTGTGACATACTGGGGGACCGAAGGGACACCGATAAACTCATCTTT.

By share of the sample, this clone is medium-sized. This chain joins TRDV2 and TRDJ3, with D possibly matching TRDD3 (6 bases). Germline assignment: CDR1 GEAIGNYY and CDR2 EKD. There are 17 residues in the CDR3. Trimming cost V 1 base and J 0 bases, with 9 bases left between them. CDR3 sequence: CACDTTGPSWDTRQMFF. The CDR3 bases are TGTGCCTGTGACACTACTGGGCCCTCCTGGGACACCCGACAGATGTTTTTC.

For this clone: A read error is likely here: a far larger clone is one base away. Other nucleotide sequences from this sample produce the same CDR3. The V and J genes are TRDV2 and TRDJ1; 10 bases are a match to TRDD3. The CDR3 extends over 17 amino acids. CDR1 is GEAIGNYY and CDR2 is EKD in the germline V gene. The CDR3 sequence is CACDTVGGYADTDKLIF. CDR3 bases: TGTGCCTGTGACACTGTCGGGGGATACGCGGACACCGACAAACTCATCTTT.

In the case of this clone: TCRdb assigns this DNA the protein of a much larger clone, which departs from its translation at residue 15; this likely reflects a read error, and the protein shown comes from translating the DNA. V and J are TRAV29/DV5 and TRDJ1; TRDD3 matches at 11 bases. Germline assignment: CDR1 NSMFDY and CDR2 ISSIKDK. There are 20 residues in the CDR3. The J segment lost 3 bases and the V segment lost 0 bases, leaving 19 bases of the junction unmatched. CDR3: CAASARAGGYLPRYADKLIF. The CDR3 coding sequence is TGTGCAGCAAGCGCGCGGGCTGGGGGATACTTGCCAAGGTACGCCGATAAACTCATCTTT.

The sample holds a few counts of this clone. The translation of this DNA and the TCRdb protein of a much larger clone differ at residue 6, probably owing to a read error; the protein shown here is translated from the DNA. The chain uses TRDV2 and TRDJ1; 10 bases fit TRDD3. Per germline, CDR1 GEAIGNYY and CDR2 EKD. The CDR3 loop spans 17 amino acids. J lost 0 bases, V lost 1 base, and 7 bases had no gene match. Here the CDR3 reads CACDTGGGYADTDKLIF. The CDR3 DNA reads as TGTGCCTGTGACACTGGCGGGGGATACGCGGACACCGATAAACTCATCTTT.

This clone was seen a single time. This likely reflects a read error, since a far larger clone is one base away. At the DNA level, this CDR3 is encoded by other sequences in the same sample as well. The chain employs TRAV29/DV5 and TRDJ1, with 11 bases identical to TRDD3. Per germline, CDR1 NSMFDY and CDR2 ISSIKDK. This CDR3 comprises 27 residues. CDR3 in DNA: TGTGCCGCAAGCGAGGTTGGTTTCTATCACCTTCCACCATACTCGATACTGGGGGATATTGTATCCGATAAACTCATCTTT. This gives the protein CAASEVGFYHLPPYSILGDIVSDKLIF.

This clone turned up a few times. TCRdb has a much larger clone's protein, which differs at residue 13 from the translation of this DNA, likely because of a read error; what is shown is the protein translated from the DNA. The sample contains more than one DNA sequence encoding this CDR3. The CDR3 loop reads CALGIRGFIAWGEGHKLIF. CDR3 bases: TGTGCTCTTGGAATTAGGGGATTCATTGCCTGGGGGGAGGGCCATAAACTCATCTTT. The chain combines TRDV1 with TRDJ1; 7 bases align to TRDD3. Germline-derived CDR1 and CDR2 are TSWWSYY and QGS. The ends lost 6 bases at V and 6 bases at J; junction bases unmatched: 25. This CDR3 region has 19 residues.

As to this clone: TCRdb shows a much larger clone's protein in place of this DNA's translation, and the two differ at residue 11, likely through a read error; the protein shown is translated from the DNA. The V and J genes are TRDV3 and TRDJ1; D gene unclear. Germline CDR1 and CDR2: TVYSNPD and GDNSRS (reference sequence). The CDR3 sequence is 18 residues long. Trimming stripped 2 bases from V and 0 bases from J, with 25 bases between. The CDR3 is CAFPAPVNAWCDTDKLIF. CDR3 DNA: TGTGCCTTTCCCGCCCCTGTCAATGCCTGGTGTGACACCGATAAACTCATCTTT.

About this clone: TCRdb shows a much larger clone's protein in place of this DNA's translation, and the two differ at residue 12, likely through a read error; the protein shown is translated from the DNA. This sample also contains other DNA sequences that code for the same CDR3. The CDR3 DNA follows: TGTGCTCTTGGGGGGACTGGGGGATACCCCGATAACCTCATCTTT. It is translated as CALGGTGGYPDNLIF. This chain links TRDV1 with TRDJ1; 12 bases are a match to TRDD3. Germline CDR1 is TSWWSYY and CDR2 is QGS. This CDR3 has 15 residues.

V is TRDV2 and J is TRDJ1, with 8 bases matching TRDD3. V shed 9 bases and J 0 bases; nucleotides not matched to a gene: 11. The CDR3 covers 15 residues. The V gene's germline CDR1 is GEAIGNYY and CDR2 EKD. The CDR3 coding sequence is TGTGCCCTCCACCCCCTGGGGGACCACACCGATAAACTCATCTTT. It specifies CALHPLGDHTDKLIF.

For this clone: This likely reflects a read error, since a far larger clone is one base away. This sample also contains other DNA sequences that code for the same CDR3. The rearrangement joins TRDV2 to TRDJ1, with 9 bases identical to TRDD3. The CDR3 has 23 residues. The V and J ends lost 0 bases and 0 bases, in that order; junction bases with no gene match: 25. The germline V gene encodes CDR1 GEAIGNYY and CDR2 EKD. The CDR3 here is CACDTVRIPSTGGQLENTDKLIF. In DNA form, the CDR3 reads TGTGCCTGTGACACCGTTCGGATCCCTTCGACTGGGGGACAACTAGAAAACACCGATAAACTCATCTTT.

This clone is termed large (0.1 to 1%). The chain joins TRDV2 to TRDJ1; D perhaps matches TRDD3 (6 bases). V gave up 0 bases and J gave up 0 bases, with 13 bases separating them. The CDR3 spans 16 residues. Germline V lookup: CDR1 GEAIGNYY, CDR2 EKD. CDR3 residues: CACDTVGGRDTDKLIF. The CDR3 DNA follows: TGTGCCTGTGACACCGTCGGGGGAAGAGACACCGATAAACTCATCTTT.

Concerning this clone: This DNA translates differently at residue 4 from the TCRdb protein, which is that of a much larger clone; a read error is likely, and the protein shown is the DNA's own translation. V usage is TRDV2 and J usage is TRDJ1; 10 bases fit TRDD3. Losses at the gene ends were 5 bases for V and 0 bases for J; bases not matched to a gene: 11. CDR1 GEAIGNYY and CDR2 EKD come from the germline V gene. The CDR3 runs 17 residues. The CDR3 here is CACGTVGGYADTDKLIF. DNA of the CDR3: TGTGCCTGTGGCACTGTCGGGGGATACGCGGACACCGATAAACTCATCTTT.

This clone was observed a handful of times. TCRdb shows a much larger clone's protein in place of this DNA's translation, and the two differ at residue 4, likely through a read error; the protein shown is translated from the DNA. The chain employs TRDV2 and TRDJ1; 10 bases line up with TRDD3. V gave up 5 bases and J gave up 0 bases; unmatched junction bases: 11. The germline CDR1 and CDR2 sequences are GEAIGNYY and EKD. The CDR3 totals 17 residues. DNA for the CDR3: TGTGCCTGTGTCACTGTCGGGGGATACGCGGACACCGATAAACTCATCTTT. This codes for CACVTVGGYADTDKLIF.

The CDR3: CACDLVGGYGDLEIPLESDKLIF. CDR3 DNA sequence: TGTGCCTGTGACCTCGTAGGAGGATATGGGGACCTCGAAATACCCTTAGAATCCGATAAACTCATCTTT. The rearrangement uses TRDV2 and TRDJ1, with a possible D match to TRDD1 (6 bases). Germline-derived CDR1 and CDR2 are GEAIGNYY and EKD. This CDR3 contains 23 residues. Between the trimmed V and J ends, which lost 3 bases and 3 bases, there was a span of 40 bases.

The chain carries TRDV2 and TRDJ3; D perhaps matches TRDD3 (5 bases). The CDR3 has 20 amino acids. Trimming left V 3 bases short and J 18 bases short, with 38 bases between. From germline, CDR1 is GEAIGNYY and CDR2 EKD. This CDR3 is CACDSVLGLPRSWDTRPMFF. CDR3 bases: TGTGCCTGTGACTCGGTCCTGGGTCTCCCTCGATCCTGGGACACCCGCCCGATGTTTTTC.

This clone turned up a few times. This chain uses TRDV2 with TRDJ1; 8 nucleotides match TRDD3. CDR3 size: 14 residues. The germline V gene has CDR1 GEAIGNYY and CDR2 EKD. J was trimmed by 0 bases and V by 3 bases; bases with no gene match: 2. CDR3 coding DNA: TGTGCCTGTGACCCACTGGGGGACACCGATAAACTCATCTTT. Protein: CACDPLGDTDKLIF.

This clone is termed large (0.1 to 1%). Other DNA sequences within the sample encode an identical CDR3. The chain combines TRDV2 with TRDJ1; 13 bases line up with TRDD3. The germline gives CDR1 GEAIGNYY, CDR2 EKD. The length of the CDR3 is 16 residues. V was clipped by 4 bases and J by 3 bases; unmatched bases: 7. CDR3 coding DNA: TGTGCCTGTGATTCCCTTACTGGGGGATACGCCGATAAACTCATCTTT. The encoded protein is CACDSLTGGYADKLIF.

Turning to this clone: The TCRdb protein, from a much larger clone, departs from this DNA's translation at residue 7, likely by read error; the protein shown derives from the DNA. This sequence joins TRDV2 and TRDJ1; 8 nucleotides align to TRDD3. Trimming removed 1 base from V and 0 bases from J; junction bases left unmatched: 9. The CDR3 spans 17 residues. Germline V gene lookup returns CDR1 GEAIGNYY and CDR2 EKD. Here the CDR3 DNA reads TGTGCCTGTGACACTGTCGTGGGATACGCGGACACCGATAAACTCATCTTT. Translation gives CACDTVVGYADTDKLIF.